This TCR beta chain appears in the sequencing data of a study of control samples from healthy donors and cancer patients. Only in-frame clones appear in the TCRdb table, and some are missing; sequencing was by immunoSEQ multiplex PCR. Altogether under 130,000 clones are present, about four fifths being singletons, with the ten largest covering less than 15%. The sample holds one count of this clone. The CDR3 is made up of 14 amino acids. J lost 4 bases, V lost 5 bases, and 2 bases had no gene match. Per the germline V gene, CDR1 is MNHEY and CDR2 is SMNVEV (reference sequence). The rearrangement joins TRBV27 to TRBJ1-5, with TRBD1 matching over 10 bases. The sequence derives from a woman aged 45-65 years in good health. The sequenced sample consisted of blood. The CDR3 DNA reads as TGTGCCAGCAGTCCGGGACAGGGGAATCAGCCCCAGCATTTT. Translated: CASSPGQGNQPQHF.